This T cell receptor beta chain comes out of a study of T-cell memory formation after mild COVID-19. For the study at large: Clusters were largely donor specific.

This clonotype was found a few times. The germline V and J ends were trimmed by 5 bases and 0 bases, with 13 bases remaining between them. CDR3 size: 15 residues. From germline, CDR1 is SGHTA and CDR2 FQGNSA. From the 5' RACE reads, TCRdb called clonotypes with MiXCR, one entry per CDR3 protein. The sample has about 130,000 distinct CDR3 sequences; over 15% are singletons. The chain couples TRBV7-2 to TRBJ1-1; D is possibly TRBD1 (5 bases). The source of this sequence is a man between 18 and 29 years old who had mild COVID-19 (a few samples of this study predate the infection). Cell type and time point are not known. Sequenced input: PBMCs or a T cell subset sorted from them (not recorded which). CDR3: CASSNSGLMNTEAFF. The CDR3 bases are TGTGCCAGCAGCAATTCGGGACTGATGAACACTGAAGCTTTCTTT.